One sample yielded the 10 T cell receptor beta chains listed below, sequenced in a study of resident and recirculating memory T cells in vitiligo. Libraries were prepared by immunoSEQ multiplex PCR; TCRdb keeps only in-frame clonotypes and omits some of them. This table has roughly 76,000 clones, 80% to 95% appearing once. The specimen sequenced was blood. Every receptor here comes from a male donor with vitiligo.

This chain joins TRBV6-6 and TRBJ1-2, with D perhaps matching TRBD1 (6 bases). V was trimmed by 4 bases and J by 4 bases, leaving 16 bases between them. The germline V gene encodes CDR1 MNHNY and CDR2 SVGAGI (reference sequence). This CDR3 has 15 amino acids. The CDR3 here is CASSSGGGDSYGYTF. The CDR3 nucleotides are TGTGCCAGCAGTTCCGGGGGGGGCGATAGCTATGGCTACACCTTC.

The V gene is TRBV28, the J gene TRBJ2-5, with 10 bases aligning to TRBD1. Germline-derived CDR1 and CDR2 are MDHEN and SYDVKM. The CDR3 has 16 residues. With V trimmed by 3 bases and J by 4 bases, 8 bases remained unmatched. In nucleotides, the CDR3 is TGTGCCAGCAGTTTCTGGGACAGGGGCGAGGGAGAGACCCAGTACTTC. Translating gives CASSFWDRGEGETQYF.

The chain carries TRBV7-9 and TRBJ2-2; D is ambiguous. Germline-derived CDR1 and CDR2 are SEHNR and FQNEAQ (reference sequence). The CDR3 runs 13 residues. Trimming took 1 base from V and 6 from J, leaving 6 bases between them. CDR3: CASSLDRSGELFF. CDR3 DNA: TGTGCCAGCAGCTTAGACCGGTCCGGGGAGCTGTTTTTT.

This clone was recorded only once. The genes are TRBV7-2 and TRBJ2-7; no firm D call. The CDR3 runs to 14 residues. Germline V gives CDR1 SGHTA, CDR2 FQGNSA. The V gene lost 0 bases and the J gene lost 5 bases, with 11 bases spanning the gap. CDR3: CASSLAIGGNEQYF. In nucleotides, the CDR3 is TGTGCCAGCAGCTTAGCTATCGGCGGTAACGAGCAGTACTTC.

The rearrangement uses TRBV6-1 and TRBJ2-5, with D perhaps TRBD2 (6 bases). V lost 2 bases, J lost 5 bases, and 18 bases lay in between. This CDR3 comprises 16 residues. CDR1 and CDR2 from the germline V gene are MNHNS and SASEGT. The CDR3 sequence is CASSEPGLVRGETQYF. CDR3 bases: TGTGCCAGCAGTGAACCCGGACTCGTCCGGGGGGAGACCCAGTACTTC.

The gene calls are TRBV4-3 and TRBJ2-7; 7 positions agree with TRBD1. CDR3 length: 15 residues. The germline CDR1 and CDR2 sequences are LGHNA and YSLEER. V lost 0 bases and J lost 2; bases outside the gene matches: 4. CDR3 in amino acids: CASSQDLGTAYEQYF. The CDR3 DNA is TGCGCCAGCAGCCAAGATCTGGGGACAGCCTACGAGCAGTACTTC.

The CDR3 coding sequence is TGTGCCAGCAGCCGCGGGGGGCGTGTGAATGGCAATCAGCCCCAGCATTTT. Amino acid sequence: CASSRGGRVNGNQPQHF. The chain joins TRBV5-8 to TRBJ1-5, with D tentatively TRBD1 (6 bases). Trimming pared 4 bases from V and 2 bases from J, leaving 19 bases between. The CDR3 extends over 17 amino acids. Germline V gives CDR1 SGHTS, CDR2 YDEGEE.

The chain has TRBV11-2 and TRBJ2-3, with D unclear. V lost 0 bases and J lost 2, with 9 bases in between. Germline V gene data show CDR1 as SGHAT and CDR2 as FQNNGV. The CDR3 has 15 amino acids. Here the CDR3 reads CASSLEREATDTQYF. DNA for the CDR3: TGTGCCAGCAGCTTAGAAAGAGAGGCCACAGATACGCAGTATTTT.

The V gene is TRBV28, the J gene TRBJ2-3; 15 bases line up with TRBD2. The CDR3 consists of 17 residues. The germline V gene has CDR1 MDHEN and CDR2 SYDVKM. The V and J ends lost 4 bases and 2 bases, in that order; junction bases with no gene match: 4. CDR3 bases: TGTGCCAGCAGTTCAGGACTAGCGGGGGGGGTCACAGATACGCAGTATTTT. This codes for CASSSGLAGGVTDTQYF. Supplemented by reference TRBV28 and TRBJ2-3, the full variable domain reads DVKVTQSSRYLVKRTGEKVFLECVQDMDHENMFWYRQDPGLGLRLIYFSYDVKMKEKGDIPEGYSVSREKKERFSLILESASTNQTSMYLCASSSGLAGGVTDTQYFGPGTRLTVL.

The J gene is TRBJ1-5, the V gene TRBV28; TRBD1 agrees at 8 bases. From germline, CDR1 is MDHEN and CDR2 SYDVKM. This CDR3 spans 16 amino acids. Trimming cost V 6 bases and J 6 bases; bases outside gene matches: 13. Here the CDR3 DNA reads TGTGCCAGCAGCTCGACCGGGACAGGAGGGAGTCAGCCCCAGCATTTT. Its protein is CASSSTGTGGSQPQHF. Variable domain in full (rest from reference TRBV28 and TRBJ1-5): DVKVTQSSRYLVKRTGEKVFLECVQDMDHENMFWYRQDPGLGLRLIYFSYDVKMKEKGDIPEGYSVSREKKERFSLILESASTNQTSMYLCASSSTGTGGSQPQHFGDGTRLSIL.